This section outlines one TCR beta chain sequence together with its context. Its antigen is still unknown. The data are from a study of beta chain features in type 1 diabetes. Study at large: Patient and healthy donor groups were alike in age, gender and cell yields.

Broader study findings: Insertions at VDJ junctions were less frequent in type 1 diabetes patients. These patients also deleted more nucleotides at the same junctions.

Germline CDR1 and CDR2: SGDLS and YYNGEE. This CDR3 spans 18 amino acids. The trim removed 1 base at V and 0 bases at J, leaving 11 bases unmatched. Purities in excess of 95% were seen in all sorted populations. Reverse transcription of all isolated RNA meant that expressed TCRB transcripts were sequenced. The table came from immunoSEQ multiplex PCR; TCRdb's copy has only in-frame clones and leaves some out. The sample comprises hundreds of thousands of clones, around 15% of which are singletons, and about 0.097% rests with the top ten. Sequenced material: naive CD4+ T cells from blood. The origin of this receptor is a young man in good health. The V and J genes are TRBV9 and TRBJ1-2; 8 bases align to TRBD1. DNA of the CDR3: TGTGCCAGCAGCGTACGGGGAGACAGGGGCGTATCTAACTATGGCTACACCTTC. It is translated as CASSVRGDRGVSNYGYTF.